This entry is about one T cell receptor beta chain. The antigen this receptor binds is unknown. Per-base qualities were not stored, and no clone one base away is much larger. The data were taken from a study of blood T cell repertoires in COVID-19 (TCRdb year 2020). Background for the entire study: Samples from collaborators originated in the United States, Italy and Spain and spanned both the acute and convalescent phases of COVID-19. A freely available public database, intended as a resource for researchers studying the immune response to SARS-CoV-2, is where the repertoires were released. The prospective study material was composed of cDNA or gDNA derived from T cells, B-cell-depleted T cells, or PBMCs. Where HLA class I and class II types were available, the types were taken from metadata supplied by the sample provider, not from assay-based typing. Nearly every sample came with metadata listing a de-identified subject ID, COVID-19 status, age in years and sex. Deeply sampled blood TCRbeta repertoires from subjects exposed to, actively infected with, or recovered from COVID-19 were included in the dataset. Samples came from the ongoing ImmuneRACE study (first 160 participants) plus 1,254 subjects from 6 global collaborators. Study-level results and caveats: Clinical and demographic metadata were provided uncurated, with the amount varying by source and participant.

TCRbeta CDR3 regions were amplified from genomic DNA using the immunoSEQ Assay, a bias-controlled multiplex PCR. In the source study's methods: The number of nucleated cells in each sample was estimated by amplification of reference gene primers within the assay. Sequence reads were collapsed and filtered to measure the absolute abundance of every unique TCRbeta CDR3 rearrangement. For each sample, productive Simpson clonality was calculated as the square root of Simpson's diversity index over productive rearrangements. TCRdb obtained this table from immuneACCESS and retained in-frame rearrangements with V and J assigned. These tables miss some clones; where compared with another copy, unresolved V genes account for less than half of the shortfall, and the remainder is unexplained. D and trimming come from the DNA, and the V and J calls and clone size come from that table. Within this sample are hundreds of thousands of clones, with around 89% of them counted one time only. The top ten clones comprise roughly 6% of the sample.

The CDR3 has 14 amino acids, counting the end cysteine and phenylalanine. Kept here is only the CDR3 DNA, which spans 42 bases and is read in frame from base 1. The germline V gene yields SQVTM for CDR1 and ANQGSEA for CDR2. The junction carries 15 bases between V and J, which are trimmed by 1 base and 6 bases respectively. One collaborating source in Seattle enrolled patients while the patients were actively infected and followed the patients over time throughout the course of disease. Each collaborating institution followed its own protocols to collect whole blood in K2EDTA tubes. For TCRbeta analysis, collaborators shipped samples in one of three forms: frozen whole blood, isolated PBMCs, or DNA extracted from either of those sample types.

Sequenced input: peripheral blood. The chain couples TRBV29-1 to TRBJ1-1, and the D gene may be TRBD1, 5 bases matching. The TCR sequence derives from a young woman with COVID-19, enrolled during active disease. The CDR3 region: CSVEGDGGDPEAFF. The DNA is TGCAGCGTTGAAGGAGACGGGGGGGATCCTGAAGCTTTCTTT.